The T cell receptor beta chain described here comes from a study of blood T cell repertoires in COVID-19. Original handling: It was from reference gene primer amplification that nucleated cell counts were estimated. The repertoire was sequenced with immunoSEQ multiplex PCR; TCRdb's copy has only in-frame clones and lacks some. V, J and clone size were drawn from that table, and D and trimming were deduced from the DNA. The sample records almost 350,000 clones, about nine tenths being singletons. The germline gives CDR1 LNHDA, CDR2 SQIVND (reference sequence). The CDR3 has 13 residues. V was trimmed by 2 bases and J by 4 bases, leaving 8 bases between them. Enrollment of patients from Seattle took place during active infection, with longitudinal follow-up.

This sequence was found in a woman in her fifties or sixties with COVID-19, enrolled during active disease. Sequencing was carried out using peripheral blood. This chain connects TRBV19 to TRBJ1-2; maybe TRBD1 (5 bases). DNA of the CDR3: TGTGCCAGTAGTATAAAAACAGGCTATGGCTACACCTTC. As protein: CASSIKTGYGYTF.